A selection of T cell receptor beta chains follows, all from one sample in a study of patients and donors after allogeneic stem cell transplantation. TCRdb re-analysed the RT-PCR reads in MiXCR, keeping a single row per CDR3 protein. The sample records 30,000 to 40,000 distinct CDR3 sequences, roughly a third being singletons. The sequencing sample was made of blood, either unsorted or a sorted T cell fraction (not recorded which). The receptors shown here come from a human donor who was either an allogeneic HSCT recipient or a stem cell or donor lymphocyte infusion donor (not recorded which). It is not recorded whose cells these are; they may come from a transplant donor. Both conserved end residues are part of each CDR3. The D gene is left open where the match is weak. Where a row states a size, it is once, few, many or the class of an expanded clone; other rows omit it.

NA	TRBJ2-3	TRBV5-1	few	TGCGCCAGCTCCGGGCCGGTCGGAGATACGCAGTATTTT	CASSGPVGDTQYF
NA	TRBJ2-5	TRBV10-3	many	TGTGCCATCAGTGATAGCCTCGCCAGCAAGACCCAGTACTTC	CAISDSLASKTQYF
TRBD2	TRBJ2-1	TRBV20-1	few	TGCAGTGCAAGACCGACTAGCGGGAGGGGTGAGCAGTTCTTC	CSARPTSGRGEQFF
NA	TRBJ1-5	TRBV20-1	few	TGCAGTGCTAGAGTGCGGGATAGCAATCAGCCCCAGCATTTT	CSARVRDSNQPQHF
TRBD1	TRBJ1-2	TRBV29-1	NA	TGCAGCGTTGAAGGCGCAGGGGGAAACTATGGCTACACCTTC	CSVEGAGGNYGYTF
TRBD1	TRBJ1-5	TRBV2	few	TGTGCCAGCAGTCCTGACAGGGGATTACAGCCCCAGCATTTT	CASSPDRGLQPQHF
TRBD2	TRBJ2-1	TRBV5-4	NA	TGTGCCAGCAGCTCCCCCCGGGGGGGGTACAATGAGCAGTTCTTC	CASSSPRGGYNEQFF
NA	TRBJ2-3	TRBV9	once	TGTGCCAGCAGCGTAGGGCCATACACAGATACGCAGTATTTT	CASSVGPYTDTQYF
TRBD2	TRBJ2-5	TRBV25-1	NA	TGTGCCAGCAGTGAACCGGGACTAGCGGGATTAAAGACCCAGTACTTC	CASSEPGLAGLKTQYF
TRBD2	TRBJ2-1	TRBV5-4	few	TGTGCCAGCAGCTTGGAGACTAGCGGGAGGAAGTTCTTC	CASSLETSGRKFF
NA	TRBJ2-6	TRBV20-1	NA	TGCAGTGCTAGCGCGGTCGGCAGGGTTGGGGCCAACGTCCTGACTTTC	CSASAVGRVGANVLTF